Following are 16 T cell receptor beta chains from one sample sequenced in a study of post-analysis software for immune sequencing data. Unique-molecular-identifier-tagged TCR beta cDNA libraries were used. TCRdb called the PCR reads again in MiXCR, with one record for every CDR3 protein. The sample includes 350,000 to 500,000 distinct CDR3 sequences, approximately 39% seen only once; the top ten take about 8%. These TCRs' antigens remain unknown. Regarding the study as a whole: The five TRBV segments detected at higher frequency in patients than in controls included TRBV5-6, TRBV5-1 and TRBV20-1.

The sequenced sample was blood. The receptors shown here come from a girl aged 2-9 years with multiple sclerosis.

This clonotype was detected only a few times. The rearrangement joins TRBV12-3 or TRBV12-4 to TRBJ1-1; TRBD1 is a possible D gene (5 bases). V was shortened by 7 bases and J by 0 bases, with 12 bases between the two germline ends. The CDR3 has 14 residues. The CDR3 nucleotides are TGTGCCAGCAACAAAGACAGATTGAACACTGAAGCTTTCTTT. Translated: CASNKDRLNTEAFF.

The chain combines TRBV20-1 with TRBJ2-5, with 10 nucleotides matching TRBD2. Per germline, CDR1 DFQATT and CDR2 SNEGSKA (reference sequence). The CDR3 spans 14 residues. J was trimmed by 5 bases and V by 0 bases; bases with no gene match: 3. The CDR3 is CSAREPTSGETQYF. The CDR3 DNA sequence: TGCAGTGCTAGAGAGCCGACTAGCGGGGAGACCCAGTACTTC.

Points on this clonotype: The final CDR3 position lacks the conserved phenylalanine or tryptophan, pointing to a likely read error. This chain uses TRBV20-1 with TRBJ2-7, with 13 bases lining up with TRBD2. The trim removed 6 bases at V and 2 bases at J, leaving 10 bases unmatched. The CDR3 spans 16 residues. The V gene's germline CDR1 is DFQATT and CDR2 SNEGSKA (reference sequence). The CDR3 DNA reads as TGCAGTGCAAATCGTTTGACTAGCGGGAGGACCTACGAGCAGTACATC. It yields the protein CSANRLTSGRTYEQYI.

This rearrangement joins TRBV20-1 to TRBJ2-6; weak D call: TRBD2 (5 bases). V was clipped by 0 bases and J by 0 bases, with 12 bases between them. Germline values: CDR1 DFQATT, CDR2 SNEGSKA (reference sequence). CDR3 size: 17 residues. CDR3 bases: TGCAGTGCTAGAGAGGGCGGGTCGAGCTCTGGGGCCAACGTCCTGACTTTC. Protein sequence: CSAREGGSSSGANVLTF.

This clonotype was counted once. The rearrangement links TRBV11-1 to TRBJ2-7; D is ambiguous. The better agreement between TRBJ2-5 and the DNA end casts doubt on the J call. Germline lookup yields CDR1 SGHAT and CDR2 FQDESV (reference sequence). The CDR3 extends over 15 amino acids. The CDR3 region has the DNA TGTGCCAGCAGCTTAGTCGGTTTATTCCAAGAGACCCAGTACTTC. This translates into CASSLVGLFQETQYF.

The genes are TRBV12-3 or TRBV12-4 and TRBJ2-3; 9 nucleotides line up with TRBD2. The junction had 11 bases not matched to a gene; V was cut back by 5 bases and J by 2 bases. This CDR3 has 17 amino acids. The CDR3 is CASSLLRTSDYTDTQYF. The CDR3 nucleotides read TGTGCCAGCAGTCTCCTTCGGACTAGCGACTACACAGATACGCAGTATTTT.

This clonotype was recorded a few times. V gene TRBV27 combines with J gene TRBJ2-3; unclear D gene. The CDR3 sequence is 13 residues long. V shed 5 bases and J shed 6 bases, with 12 bases lying between them. Per germline, CDR1 MNHEY and CDR2 SMNVEV (reference sequence). CDR3 sequence: CASSPTRWDTQYF. The CDR3 coding sequence is TGTGCCAGCAGTCCGACTCGATGGGATACGCAGTATTTT.

The chain combines TRBV20-1 with TRBJ2-7; D is perhaps TRBD2 (7 bases). CDR1 and CDR2 (germline): DFQATT, SNEGSKA (reference sequence). Trimming took 3 bases from V and 2 from J, leaving 17 bases between them. The length of the CDR3 is 15 residues. CDR3 nucleotides: TGCAGTGCTAGTTTCTTGAGGGGGGGGACCTACGAGCAGTACTTC. Protein: CSASFLRGGTYEQYF.

The CDR3 coding sequence is TGTGCCAGCAGACTCGCCCGGGACTATCCCACAGATACGCAGTATTTT. Translated: CASRLARDYPTDTQYF. J is TRBJ2-3 and V is TRBV7-9, with 7 bases matching TRBD2. Germline V gene data show CDR1 as SEHNR and CDR2 as FQNEAQ (reference sequence). The V gene end was trimmed by 6 bases and the J gene end by 2 bases; junction bases not matched to a gene: 11. The CDR3 extends over 16 amino acids.

This clonotype has more than one count but fewer than ten. This rearrangement joins TRBV20-1 to TRBJ1-2; weak D call: TRBD1 (5 bases). CDR1 is DFQATT, CDR2 SNEGSKA, per germline (reference sequence). The V end lost 3 bases, the J end lost 6 bases, and 14 bases lay between the germline ends. The CDR3 length is 13 residues. The CDR3 region is CSARDGRVNGYTF. CDR3 nucleotide sequence: TGCAGTGCTAGGGACGGCAGGGTCAATGGCTACACCTTC.

The chain is built from TRBV29-1 and TRBJ1-2; unclear D gene. The V gene's germline CDR1 is SQVTM and CDR2 ANQGSEA. Deletions cut 4 bases from V and 0 bases from J, with 9 bases between. This CDR3 has 13 residues. CDR3 coding DNA: TGCAGCGTTGGGTCTTTAGCTAACTATGGCTACACCTTC. Protein product: CSVGSLANYGYTF.

This clonotype was seen a handful of times. The gene calls are TRBV2 and TRBJ2-5; a weak D match, TRBD2 (6 bases). In germline, CDR1 is SNHLY, CDR2 FYNNEI. Between the trimmed V and J ends, which lost 6 bases and 0 bases, there was a span of 14 bases. The CDR3 extends over 15 amino acids. CDR3 coding DNA: TGTGCCAGCAGAGACGACGGGACTTACCAAGAGACCCAGTACTTC. Amino acids: CASRDDGTYQETQYF.

This chain joins TRBV7-2 and TRBJ1-4; D gene unclear. Germline values: CDR1 SGHTA, CDR2 FQGNSA. Trimming removed 1 base from V and 13 bases from J, with 10 bases in between. CDR3 length: 12 residues. This chain's CDR3 is CASSLVGLPLFF. CDR3 bases: TGTGCCAGCAGCTTAGTGGGCCTCCCACTGTTTTTT.

The chain employs TRBV7-9 and TRBJ1-4, with D uncertain. The germline V gene encodes CDR1 SEHNR and CDR2 FQNEAQ (reference sequence). CDR3 length: 15 amino acids. V lost 2 bases and J 0 bases, leaving 7 bases between the germline ends. The CDR3 loop is CASSLSGPTNEKLFF. The CDR3 bases are TGTGCCAGCAGCTTATCCGGACCAACTAATGAAAAACTGTTTTTT.

This clonotype has at least ten counts. The V and J genes are TRBV29-1 and TRBJ1-2, with 10 bases fitting TRBD1. The CDR3 has 16 residues. Germline V gene sequence: CDR1 SQVTM, CDR2 ANQGSEA. V shed 4 bases and J 8 bases; nucleotides not matched to a gene: 16. CDR3 nucleotides: TGCAGCGTTGGATCGGTCTTCGGGACAGGGGTTGTAGGCTACACCTTC. Protein: CSVGSVFGTGVVGYTF.

A few counts support this clonotype. This chain joins TRBV12-3 or TRBV12-4 and TRBJ2-1; no firm D call. The V end lost 6 bases, the J end lost 8 bases, and 5 bases lay between the germline ends. The CDR3 has 10 amino acids. CDR3 in amino acids: CASSQYEQFF. The DNA for the CDR3 is TGTGCCAGCAGCCAGTATGAGCAGTTCTTC.